The 31 T cell receptor beta chains below were found in one sample sequenced in a study of shared clonotypes between healthy human individuals. The table came from immunoSEQ multiplex PCR; TCRdb's copy has only in-frame clones and leaves some out. This table has some 2.4 million clones, roughly 93% appearing once. The sample comprised naive CD4+ T cells from PBMCs. Subset meaning: CD45RA+ positively selected. The receptors were sampled from a man younger than 35 in good health. Some clones in this sample may be carry-over from other donors' samples.

V gene TRBV30 combines with J gene TRBJ2-1; D gene unclear. The ends were cut back, 1 base at V and 11 bases at J, with 18 bases in the middle. Germline CDR1 GTSNPN, CDR2 SVGIG (reference sequence). The CDR3 length is 14 residues. CDR3 nucleotide sequence: TGTGCCTGGAGTGGTTCGTTGGCAGATAGAAAGCAGTTCTTC. It encodes CAWSGSLADRKQFF.

This chain uses TRBV2 with TRBJ1-5; D might be TRBD1 (5 bases). Trimming removed 1 base at V and 5 bases at J, with 9 bases between. The germline CDR1 and CDR2 sequences are SNHLY and FYNNEI. The CDR3 runs 14 residues. The CDR3 nucleotides read TGTGCCAGCAGTGAAGAGCAGGGACATCAGCCCCAGCATTTT. This sequence encodes CASSEEQGHQPQHF.

The chain is built from TRBV5-4 and TRBJ1-2; weak D call: TRBD1 (6 bases). Germline V gene data show CDR1 as SGHNT and CDR2 as YYREEE (reference sequence). This CDR3 comprises 15 residues. The V gene lost 2 bases and the J gene lost 0 bases, with 11 bases spanning the gap. The CDR3 region has the DNA TGTGCCAGCAGCTTTGCCGGGACAACTAACTATGGCTACACCTTC. This codes for CASSFAGTTNYGYTF.

The gene calls are TRBV6-1 and TRBJ2-1, with 10 nucleotides matching TRBD1. CDR1 and CDR2 (germline): MNHNS, SASEGT. J gave up 9 bases and V 4 bases, and 9 bases lay outside the gene matches. The CDR3 spans 15 residues. The CDR3: CASSVATGGWSEQFF. CDR3 sequence (DNA): TGTGCCAGCAGTGTAGCGACAGGGGGCTGGAGTGAGCAGTTCTTC.

This chain joins TRBV19 and TRBJ1-2, with D perhaps TRBD1 (6 bases). CDR3 size: 15 residues. V was shortened by 6 bases and J by 2 bases, with 16 bases between the two germline ends. Germline V gene lookup returns CDR1 LNHDA and CDR2 SQIVND (reference sequence). CDR3 in DNA: TGTGCCAGTAGCCGCCCCCAGGGGCTGAACTATGGCTACACCTTC. Translation gives CASSRPQGLNYGYTF.

The rearrangement links TRBV30 to TRBJ2-3, with 9 bases that match TRBD2. V trimming: 1 base; J trimming: 0 bases; junction bases outside the gene matches: 11. This CDR3 has 18 residues. The V gene's germline CDR1 is GTSNPN and CDR2 SVGIG (reference sequence). This chain's CDR3 is CAWSAPSSGKGSTDTQYF. The CDR3 DNA sequence: TGTGCCTGGAGTGCCCCGTCTAGCGGGAAGGGGAGCACAGATACGCAGTATTTT.

This chain joins TRBV9 and TRBJ2-5; TRBD2 is a possible D gene (6 bases). Germline values: CDR1 SGDLS, CDR2 YYNGEE. The CDR3 extends over 14 amino acids. Trimming stripped 4 bases from V and 2 bases from J, with 12 bases between. The CDR3 sequence: CASSTGGAQETQYF. The CDR3 bases are TGTGCCAGCAGCACCGGGGGAGCACAAGAGACCCAGTACTTC.

J is TRBJ2-1 and V is TRBV27; 8 bases are a match to TRBD2. The ends lost 2 bases at V and 3 bases at J; junction bases unmatched: 6. The CDR3 runs 16 residues. CDR1 is MNHEY and CDR2 is SMNVEV in the germline V gene (reference sequence). CDR3 in DNA: TGTGCCAGCAGTTTAAGTTTTAGCGGGAACTACAATGAGCAGTTCTTC. This gives the protein CASSLSFSGNYNEQFF.

Concerning this clone itself: A much larger clonotype is one base distant, so this may be a read error. The sample contains more than one DNA sequence encoding this CDR3. This chain uses TRBV6-1 with TRBJ2-3; D gene unclear. Trimming pared 2 bases from V and 1 base from J, leaving 4 bases between. The CDR3 totals 13 residues. The germline V gene has CDR1 MNHNS and CDR2 SASEGT. The CDR3 coding sequence is TGTGCCAGCAGTGAAAGGGGCACAGATACGCAGTATTTT. Amino acids: CASSERGTDTQYF.

The chain has TRBV7-3 and TRBJ1-2, with a possible D match to TRBD1 (6 bases). Trimming cost V 5 bases and J 9 bases, with 16 bases left between them. The length of the CDR3 is 13 residues. CDR1 and CDR2 from the germline V gene are SGHTA and FQGTGA. The DNA of the CDR3 is TGTGCCAGCAGCCTCGAGGGGGGCGGAAGCTACACCTTC. Translation gives CASSLEGGGSYTF.

Comments on this clone: The identical CDR3 is also encoded by other nucleotide sequences in the sample. V and J are TRBV28 and TRBJ2-7, with D unresolved. Trimming cost V 3 bases and J 7 bases, with 7 bases left between them. Germline loops: CDR1 MDHEN, CDR2 SYDVKM. This CDR3 is 11 amino acids long. This CDR3 is CASSFFGEQYF. For the CDR3, the DNA is TGTGCCAGCAGTTTCTTTGGGGAGCAGTACTTC.

CDR3 sequence: CASSLGQTWNTEAFF. The CDR3, as DNA: TGTGCCAGCAGCTTAGGACAGACATGGAACACTGAAGCTTTCTTT. The chain links TRBV11-2 to TRBJ1-1; D possibly corresponds to TRBD1 (5 bases). The CDR3 has 15 amino acids. Trimming left V 1 base short and J 1 base short, with 10 bases between. The germline CDR1 and CDR2 sequences are SGHAT and FQNNGV.

The chain employs TRBV4-2 and TRBJ2-7; TRBD2 might be the D (6 bases). The CDR3 spans 18 residues. The germline V gene encodes CDR1 LGHNA and CDR2 YNFKEQ. The germline V and J ends were trimmed by 3 bases and 5 bases, with 26 bases remaining between them. The DNA of the CDR3 is TGTGCCAGCAGCCAGGAGACTAGTGTAGGGTCTAAACGGGACGAGCAGTACTTC. It encodes CASSQETSVGSKRDEQYF.

The chain is built from TRBV7-2 and TRBJ1-4, with D perhaps TRBD1 (5 bases). The CDR3 length is 14 residues. CDR1 is SGHTA, CDR2 FQGNSA, per germline. V was cut by 2 bases and J by 7 bases, with 11 bases left in between. The CDR3 DNA sequence: TGTGCCAGCAGCTTACTAGGGACGAGTGAAAAACTGTTTTTT. Translated, it gives CASSLLGTSEKLFF.

The rearrangement uses TRBV28 and TRBJ2-3; D might be TRBD1 or TRBD2, each matching 5 bases. Per the germline V gene, CDR1 is MDHEN and CDR2 is SYDVKM. Trimming left V 5 bases short and J 3 bases short, with 12 bases between. This CDR3 comprises 14 residues. In DNA, the CDR3 is TGTGCCAGCAGTCCGGGACGGAATACAGATACGCAGTATTTT. Protein: CASSPGRNTDTQYF.

The chain uses TRBV11-1 and TRBJ1-2, with a weak D call TRBD1 (5 bases). CDR3 length: 17 residues. Germline lookup yields CDR1 SGHAT and CDR2 FQDESV (reference sequence). Trimming cost V 2 bases and J 8 bases, with 24 bases left between them. The chain's CDR3 is CASSLTLRDSSMRGYTF. CDR3 DNA sequence: TGTGCCAGCAGCTTAACCCTCAGAGACAGCTCTATGAGGGGCTACACCTTC.

The sample holds one count of this clone. The CDR3 loop reads CASRRDSGNEQFF. The CDR3 bases are TGTGCCAGCAGAAGGGACTCGGGGAATGAGCAGTTCTTC. This chain connects TRBV28 to TRBJ2-1; a weak D match, TRBD2 (6 bases). There are 13 residues in the CDR3. V lost 6 bases and J 7 bases, leaving 13 bases between the germline ends. Germline-derived CDR1 and CDR2 are MDHEN and SYDVKM.

The J gene is TRBJ1-5, the V gene TRBV6-1, with no clear D. From germline, CDR1 is MNHNS and CDR2 SASEGT. The CDR3 consists of 15 residues. Trimming took off 2 bases at V and 11 bases at J, with 19 bases between the two ends. The CDR3 region has the DNA TGTGCCAGCAGTGAATTCGTAGAGGCCTTTCGGGCCCAGCATTTT. Residues: CASSEFVEAFRAQHF.

The J gene is TRBJ2-1, the V gene TRBV28; no clear D gene. Germline V lookup: CDR1 MDHEN, CDR2 SYDVKM. The CDR3 has 14 residues. Trimming pared 3 bases from V and 6 bases from J, leaving 12 bases between. CDR3 sequence (DNA): TGTGCCAGCAGTTTCCGTAGGGTTTTCAATGAGCAGTTCTTC. This translates into CASSFRRVFNEQFF.

This chain joins TRBV5-1 and TRBJ2-6; tentative D call: TRBD1 (5 bases). Germline V CDR1 and CDR2: SGHRS, YFSETQ. V was clipped by 0 bases and J by 3 bases, with 10 bases between them. The CDR3 is 16 amino acids. Written as DNA, the CDR3 is TGCGCCAGCAGCTTGGGGCCAGGGTTTGGGGCCAACGTCCTGACTTTC. Protein: CASSLGPGFGANVLTF.

The chain couples TRBV28 to TRBJ2-7, with 7 bases fitting TRBD1. Germline CDR1 and CDR2: MDHEN and SYDVKM. V lost 4 bases and J lost 9; bases outside the gene matches: 12. This CDR3 contains 14 residues. The CDR3 nucleotides read TGTGCCAGCAGTTCCACCGGGACAGCCTTGGGGCAGTACTTC. It encodes CASSSTGTALGQYF.

The chain links TRBV12-5 to TRBJ2-3; the match to TRBD1 covers 8 bases. The CDR3 length is 16 residues. CDR1 and CDR2 from the germline V gene are LGHNT and FRNRAP. V was clipped by 6 bases and J by 0 bases; unmatched bases: 8. The CDR3 DNA is TGTGCTAGTGGCCGGGGACGGACAGGGAGCACAGATACGCAGTATTTT. This codes for CASGRGRTGSTDTQYF.

This chain links TRBV9 with TRBJ2-3, with 14 bases lining up with TRBD2. This CDR3 has 19 residues. V lost 0 bases, J lost 2 bases, and 8 bases stayed unmatched. CDR1 and CDR2 (germline): SGDLS, YYNGEE. CDR3 coding DNA: TGTGCCAGCAGCGTAGGACTAGCGGGAGGGCCAGGGTTCACAGATACGCAGTATTTT. It codes for CASSVGLAGGPGFTDTQYF.

The chain combines TRBV18 with TRBJ2-1; 7 bases map to TRBD2. Germline CDR1 reads KGHSH; CDR2 reads LQKENI. The CDR3 spans 14 residues. The trim removed 0 bases at V and 7 bases at J, leaving 3 bases unmatched. DNA for the CDR3: TGTGCCAGCTCACCACCTATGGGGGGGAATGAGCAGTTCTTC. Translation: CASSPPMGGNEQFF.

The chain joins TRBV29-1 to TRBJ2-1; D is perhaps TRBD2 (5 bases). From germline, CDR1 is SQVTM and CDR2 ANQGSEA. Trimming removed 3 bases from V and 3 bases from J, with 12 bases in between. The CDR3 has 14 amino acids. In DNA, the CDR3 is TGCAGCGTTGATAGATCGGGATTCTACAATGAGCAGTTCTTC. Encoded protein: CSVDRSGFYNEQFF.

This clone showed up just a few times. Other DNA sequences in this sample translate to the same CDR3. The V and J genes are TRBV5-1 and TRBJ2-3; the match to TRBD2 covers 10 bases. V gave up 5 bases and J gave up 1 base; unmatched junction bases: 4. Germline V gene lookup returns CDR1 SGHRS and CDR2 YFSETQ. The CDR3 spans 15 residues. The CDR3, as DNA: TGCGCCAGCAGTCTAGCGGGAGCGGGCACAGATACGCAGTATTTT. Translated: CASSLAGAGTDTQYF.

This clone is a singleton in its sample. V and J are TRBV19 and TRBJ2-7; 10 nucleotides match TRBD1. J lost 2 bases, V lost 3 bases, and 4 bases had no gene match. The CDR3 sequence is 15 residues long. Looked up from germline, CDR1 is LNHDA and CDR2 is SQIVND (reference sequence). The CDR3 spells CASSMVGTGAYEQYF. The DNA for the CDR3 is TGTGCCAGTAGTATGGTCGGGACAGGGGCCTACGAGCAGTACTTC.

The CDR3 loop is CASSVRTGAPQETQYF. As DNA, the CDR3 is TGTGCCAGCAGCGTTCGGACAGGTGCCCCCCAAGAGACCCAGTACTTC. This sequence joins TRBV9 and TRBJ2-5; 7 bases are shared with TRBD1. The V gene's germline CDR1 is SGDLS and CDR2 YYNGEE. The CDR3 is made up of 16 amino acids. The V gene end was trimmed by 2 bases and the J gene end by 1 base; junction bases not matched to a gene: 8.

Points on this clone: The sample contains more than one DNA sequence encoding this CDR3. This chain connects TRBV5-4 to TRBJ2-7; the D is unclear. V lost 0 bases and J 3 bases, leaving 10 bases between the germline ends. The CDR3 consists of 14 residues. The germline V gene encodes CDR1 SGHNT and CDR2 YYREEE (reference sequence). The CDR3 region has the DNA TGTGCCAGCAGCTTGGAGGGCAGTGGCTACGAGCAGTACTTC. This translates into CASSLEGSGYEQYF.

This clone has more than one count but fewer than ten. The same CDR3 also results from other DNA sequences found in this sample. The V gene is TRBV2, the J gene TRBJ2-5; a weak D match, TRBD1 (6 bases). CDR3 size: 13 residues. CDR1 SNHLY and CDR2 FYNNEI come from the germline V gene. V lost 4 bases, J lost 1 base, and 7 bases lay in between. CDR3 sequence: CASSGGLQETQYF. The CDR3 DNA reads TGTGCCAGCAGTGGGGGGCTCCAAGAGACCCAGTACTTC. The variable domain in full, with the rest retrieved from reference TRBV2 and TRBJ2-5, is EPEVTQTPSHQVTQMGQEVILRCVPISNHLYFYWYRQILGQKVEFLVSFYNNEISEKSEIFDDQFSVERPDGSNFTLKIRSTKLEDSAMYFCASSGGLQETQYFGPGTRLLVL.

V and J are TRBV27 and TRBJ2-5; 9 bases match TRBD2. V shed 5 bases and J 5 bases; nucleotides not matched to a gene: 12. The germline V gene encodes CDR1 MNHEY and CDR2 SMNVEV (reference sequence). The CDR3 extends over 16 amino acids. This CDR3 reads CASSVRLADPVETQYF. The DNA of the CDR3 is TGTGCCAGCAGTGTAAGACTAGCGGACCCGGTGGAGACCCAGTACTTC.